This is a list of T cell receptor beta chains from one sample in a study of OX40 agonist ivuxolimab in advanced cancers. Profiling relied on immunoSEQ multiplex PCR, and the TCRdb table lists in-frame clones only, not all of them. Of about 69,000 clones in the sample, around 90% are singletons; the top ten hold approximately 2.6%. The specimen comprised CD4+ or CD8+ T cells sorted from blood, sampled in a trial of the OX40 agonist ivuxolimab. These receptors all come from an adult with an advanced solid tumor such as melanoma, head and neck, liver or kidney cancer. Both conserved end residues are part of each CDR3. Fields, in order: CDR3 length, V gene, clone size, D gene, J gene, CDR3 protein, CDR3 DNA. The D gene is left open where the match is weak. The size of a clone is reported for some rows only, either as once, few or many, or as a class for expanded clones.

cdr3_length: 15
v_call: TRBV19
clone_size: -
d_call: -
j_call: TRBJ1-3
cdr3_aa: CASSPALGSGNTIYF
cdr3_nt: TGTGCCAGTTCCCCCGCCCTGGGCTCTGGAAACACCATATATTTT

cdr3_length: 17
v_call: TRBV5-1
clone_size: -
d_call: -
j_call: TRBJ1-1
cdr3_aa: CASSLTGYMGVNTEAFF
cdr3_nt: TGCGCCAGCAGCTTGACAGGGTACATGGGAGTGAACACTGAAGCTTTCTTT

cdr3_length: 13
v_call: TRBV10-1
clone_size: few
d_call: TRBD1
j_call: TRBJ1-2
cdr3_aa: CASSEDRVYGYTF
cdr3_nt: TGCGCCAGCAGTGAGGACAGGGTCTATGGCTACACCTTC

cdr3_length: 14
v_call: TRBV7-7
clone_size: -
d_call: TRBD1
j_call: TRBJ2-7
cdr3_aa: CASSPTGISYEQYF
cdr3_nt: TGTGCCAGCAGCCCGACAGGGATCTCCTACGAGCAGTACTTC

cdr3_length: 14
v_call: TRBV6-1
clone_size: -
d_call: -
j_call: TRBJ1-4
cdr3_aa: CASSDLGTNEKLFF
cdr3_nt: TGTGCCAGCAGTGATCTGGGGACAAATGAAAAACTGTTTTTT

cdr3_length: 13
v_call: TRBV28
clone_size: -
d_call: -
j_call: TRBJ1-6
cdr3_aa: CASSFQEPSPLHF
cdr3_nt: TGTGCCAGCAGTTTCCAGGAGCCCTCACCCCTCCACTTT

cdr3_length: 16
v_call: TRBV28
clone_size: -
d_call: -
j_call: TRBJ1-1
cdr3_aa: CASSWEVGRPNTEAFF
cdr3_nt: TGTGCCAGCAGTTGGGAGGTGGGACGACCGAACACTGAAGCTTTCTTT

cdr3_length: 14
v_call: TRBV11-2
clone_size: -
d_call: -
j_call: TRBJ2-2
cdr3_aa: CASSDLGGSGELFF
cdr3_nt: TGTGCCAGCAGCGACCTAGGAGGTTCCGGGGAGCTGTTTTTT

cdr3_length: 17
v_call: TRBV2
clone_size: -
d_call: TRBD1
j_call: TRBJ2-6
cdr3_aa: CASSEGQGYSGANVLTF
cdr3_nt: TGTGCCAGCAGTGAGGGACAGGGGTACTCTGGGGCCAACGTCCTGACTTTC

cdr3_length: 16
v_call: TRBV28
clone_size: -
d_call: TRBD1
j_call: TRBJ2-1
cdr3_aa: CASSETGSSSYNEQFF
cdr3_nt: TGTGCCAGCAGTGAGACAGGGTCTAGCTCCTACAATGAGCAGTTCTTC

cdr3_length: 15
v_call: TRBV14
clone_size: -
d_call: -
j_call: TRBJ1-1
cdr3_aa: CASSQLGGQNTEAFF
cdr3_nt: TGTGCCAGCAGCCAATTAGGAGGACAGAACACTGAAGCTTTCTTT

cdr3_length: 12
v_call: TRBV5-8
clone_size: -
d_call: -
j_call: TRBJ2-7
cdr3_aa: CASSLDNYEQYF
cdr3_nt: TGTGCCAGCAGCTTGGACAACTACGAGCAGTACTTC

cdr3_length: 15
v_call: TRBV7-9
clone_size: -
d_call: TRBD1
j_call: TRBJ1-1
cdr3_aa: CASSLHGQGGTEAFF
cdr3_nt: TGTGCCAGCAGCTTACACGGACAGGGCGGCACTGAAGCTTTCTTT

cdr3_length: 14
v_call: TRBV27
clone_size: -
d_call: -
j_call: TRBJ1-6
cdr3_aa: CASTRSSYNSPLHF
cdr3_nt: TGTGCCAGCACGAGGAGCTCCTATAATTCACCCCTCCACTTT

cdr3_length: 14
v_call: TRBV6-1
clone_size: once
d_call: TRBD1
j_call: TRBJ1-4
cdr3_aa: CASSADRGNEKLFF
cdr3_nt: TGTGCCAGCAGCGCCGACAGGGGGAATGAAAAACTGTTTTTT

cdr3_length: 13
v_call: TRBV11-2
clone_size: -
d_call: -
j_call: TRBJ1-2
cdr3_aa: CASSPDGHYGYTF
cdr3_nt: TGTGCCAGCAGCCCGGACGGGCACTATGGCTACACCTTC

cdr3_length: 15
v_call: TRBV19
clone_size: -
d_call: -
j_call: TRBJ2-3
cdr3_aa: CASSIDRVSTDTQYF
cdr3_nt: TGTGCCAGTAGTATAGACAGGGTCAGCACAGATACGCAGTATTTT

cdr3_length: 14
v_call: TRBV28
clone_size: -
d_call: -
j_call: TRBJ1-4
cdr3_aa: CASSLWTANEKLFF
cdr3_nt: TGTGCCAGCAGTTTATGGACTGCTAATGAAAAACTGTTTTTT

cdr3_length: 16
v_call: TRBV28
clone_size: -
d_call: TRBD2
j_call: TRBJ2-3
cdr3_aa: CASSSLSGRPQDTQYF
cdr3_nt: TGTGCCAGCAGTTCCCTTAGCGGGAGGCCACAAGATACGCAGTATTTT

cdr3_length: 14
v_call: TRBV11-3
clone_size: -
d_call: -
j_call: TRBJ2-1
cdr3_aa: CASSSGLGADEQFF
cdr3_nt: TGTGCCAGCAGCTCCGGTCTAGGGGCGGATGAGCAGTTCTTC

cdr3_length: 13
v_call: TRBV10-2
clone_size: -
d_call: -
j_call: TRBJ1-1
cdr3_aa: CASRGKANTEAFF
cdr3_nt: TGCGCCAGCAGGGGGAAAGCGAACACTGAAGCTTTCTTT

cdr3_length: 11
v_call: TRBV6-5
clone_size: -
d_call: -
j_call: TRBJ2-3
cdr3_aa: CASRRGDTQYF
cdr3_nt: TGTGCCAGCCGAAGGGGCGATACGCAGTATTTT

cdr3_length: 17
v_call: TRBV7-9
clone_size: once
d_call: TRBD1
j_call: TRBJ2-1
cdr3_aa: CASSLPGGRGRGNEQFF
cdr3_nt: TGTGCCAGCAGCCTACCTGGGGGCAGGGGGAGAGGCAATGAGCAGTTCTTC

cdr3_length: 12
v_call: TRBV5-6
clone_size: -
d_call: TRBD1
j_call: TRBJ2-7
cdr3_aa: CASSQGTGKQYF
cdr3_nt: TGTGCCAGCAGCCAGGGGACAGGGAAGCAGTACTTC

cdr3_length: 11
v_call: TRBV11-2
clone_size: -
d_call: -
j_call: TRBJ2-5
cdr3_aa: CASSFPGEQYF
cdr3_nt: TGTGCCAGCAGCTTTCCGGGGGAGCAGTACTTC

cdr3_length: 17
v_call: TRBV7-8
clone_size: -
d_call: -
j_call: TRBJ1-3
cdr3_aa: CASSPSADNLSGNTIYF
cdr3_nt: TGTGCCAGCAGCCCTTCAGCCGACAACCTCTCTGGAAACACCATATATTTT

cdr3_length: 13
v_call: TRBV7-9
clone_size: once
d_call: -
j_call: TRBJ1-3
cdr3_aa: CASSHGGVDTIYF
cdr3_nt: TGTGCCAGCAGCCATGGTGGGGTAGACACCATATATTTT

cdr3_length: 11
v_call: TRBV7-9
clone_size: -
d_call: -
j_call: TRBJ2-7
cdr3_aa: CASSPFHEQYF
cdr3_nt: TGTGCCAGCAGCCCCTTCCACGAGCAGTACTTC

cdr3_length: 12
v_call: TRBV5-1
clone_size: -
d_call: -
j_call: TRBJ2-7
cdr3_aa: CASSPGTYEQYF
cdr3_nt: TGCGCCAGCAGCCCGGGGACCTACGAGCAGTACTTC

cdr3_length: 15
v_call: TRBV5-1
clone_size: -
d_call: -
j_call: TRBJ1-2
cdr3_aa: CASSDPQGTNYGYTF
cdr3_nt: TGCGCCAGCAGCGACCCCCAGGGGACTAACTATGGCTACACCTTC

cdr3_length: 15
v_call: TRBV7-2
clone_size: -
d_call: -
j_call: TRBJ1-1
cdr3_aa: CASSQGTGRNTEAFF
cdr3_nt: TGTGCCAGCAGCCAAGGTACAGGGAGGAACACTGAAGCTTTCTTT

cdr3_length: 14
v_call: TRBV6-1
clone_size: once
d_call: TRBD1
j_call: TRBJ1-3
cdr3_aa: CASSKQGTADTIYF
cdr3_nt: TGTGCCAGCAGCAAACAGGGGACAGCGGACACCATATATTTT

cdr3_length: 13
v_call: TRBV11-2
clone_size: -
d_call: -
j_call: TRBJ2-7
cdr3_aa: CASSLGRGYEQYF
cdr3_nt: TGTGCCAGCAGCTTAGGCCGCGGCTACGAGCAGTACTTC

cdr3_length: 12
v_call: TRBV30
clone_size: -
d_call: TRBD1
j_call: TRBJ2-5
cdr3_aa: CACMTGQETQYF
cdr3_nt: TGTGCCTGTATGACAGGGCAAGAGACCCAGTACTTC

cdr3_length: 14
v_call: TRBV6-6
clone_size: -
d_call: -
j_call: TRBJ2-5
cdr3_aa: CASRPLAREETQYF
cdr3_nt: TGTGCCAGCAGACCTCTAGCTAGGGAAGAGACCCAGTACTTC

cdr3_length: 13
v_call: TRBV28
clone_size: -
d_call: TRBD1
j_call: TRBJ2-1
cdr3_aa: CASTRTGYNEQFF
cdr3_nt: TGTGCCAGCACCAGGACAGGGTACAATGAGCAGTTCTTC

cdr3_length: 15
v_call: TRBV9
clone_size: once
d_call: -
j_call: TRBJ1-2
cdr3_aa: CASSGVTAPSYGYTF
cdr3_nt: TGTGCCAGCAGCGGCGTGACAGCTCCATCCTATGGCTACACCTTC

cdr3_length: 12
v_call: TRBV13
clone_size: few
d_call: -
j_call: TRBJ1-2
cdr3_aa: CASSLDRYGYTF
cdr3_nt: TGTGCCAGCAGCTTAGACAGGTATGGCTACACCTTC

cdr3_length: 17
v_call: TRBV19
clone_size: -
d_call: TRBD2
j_call: TRBJ2-6
cdr3_aa: CASSEAGVISGANVLTF
cdr3_nt: TGTGCCAGTAGTGAAGCGGGAGTAATATCTGGGGCCAACGTCCTGACTTTC

cdr3_length: 15
v_call: TRBV5-4
clone_size: once
d_call: -
j_call: TRBJ1-2
cdr3_aa: CASSLDGGSHYGYTF
cdr3_nt: TGTGCCAGCAGCTTGGACGGAGGGTCGCACTATGGCTACACCTTC

cdr3_length: 14
v_call: TRBV19
clone_size: -
d_call: -
j_call: TRBJ2-1
cdr3_aa: CASNTPRAYNEQFF
cdr3_nt: TGTGCCAGTAACACCCCAAGGGCGTACAATGAGCAGTTCTTC

cdr3_length: 17
v_call: TRBV21-1
clone_size: -
d_call: -
j_call: TRBJ2-7
cdr3_aa: CASSKVGWLAGNYEQYF
cdr3_nt: TGTGCCAGCAGCAAAGTCGGGTGGCTAGCGGGGAACTACGAGCAGTACTTC

cdr3_length: 15
v_call: TRBV18
clone_size: -
d_call: -
j_call: TRBJ1-2
cdr3_aa: CASSPTPPGTYGYTF
cdr3_nt: TGTGCCAGCTCACCCACCCCCCCAGGGACCTATGGCTACACCTTC

cdr3_length: 12
v_call: TRBV9
clone_size: -
d_call: -
j_call: TRBJ2-3
cdr3_aa: CASSLSQDTQYF
cdr3_nt: TGTGCCAGCAGCCTCAGTCAGGATACGCAGTATTTT

cdr3_length: 15
v_call: TRBV7-9
clone_size: -
d_call: TRBD1
j_call: TRBJ1-5
cdr3_aa: CASSDGTGGVQPQHF
cdr3_nt: TGTGCCAGCAGCGACGGGACAGGGGGCGTTCAGCCCCAGCATTTT

cdr3_length: 15
v_call: TRBV5-4
clone_size: -
d_call: TRBD1
j_call: TRBJ1-2
cdr3_aa: CASSQDYRGEDGYTF
cdr3_nt: TGCGCCAGCAGCCAAGATTACAGGGGTGAGGATGGCTACACCTTC

cdr3_length: 15
v_call: TRBV7-9
clone_size: -
d_call: -
j_call: TRBJ2-1
cdr3_aa: CASSFQAKTYNEQFF
cdr3_nt: TGTGCCAGCAGCTTCCAGGCCAAAACCTACAATGAGCAGTTCTTC

cdr3_length: 14
v_call: TRBV27
clone_size: -
d_call: -
j_call: TRBJ2-7
cdr3_aa: CASSLKGGSYEQYF
cdr3_nt: TGTGCCAGCAGTTTGAAAGGGGGATCCTACGAGCAGTACTTC

cdr3_length: 16
v_call: TRBV14
clone_size: -
d_call: TRBD2
j_call: TRBJ2-1
cdr3_aa: CASSQDALAGGRGQFF
cdr3_nt: TGTGCCAGCAGCCAAGATGCGTTAGCGGGAGGCCGTGGGCAGTTCTTC

cdr3_length: 16
v_call: TRBV28
clone_size: -
d_call: -
j_call: TRBJ2-6
cdr3_aa: CASSFLTYSGANVLTF
cdr3_nt: TGTGCCAGCAGTTTCTTGACTTACTCTGGGGCCAACGTCCTGACTTTC

cdr3_length: 16
v_call: TRBV27
clone_size: -
d_call: TRBD1
j_call: TRBJ2-1
cdr3_aa: CASSLYRDRVYNEQFF
cdr3_nt: TGTGCCAGCAGTCTCTACCGGGACAGAGTATACAATGAGCAGTTCTTC

cdr3_length: 14
v_call: TRBV15
clone_size: -
d_call: TRBD1
j_call: TRBJ1-1
cdr3_aa: CATSTRQGNTEAFF
cdr3_nt: TGTGCCACCAGCACACGACAGGGGAACACTGAAGCTTTCTTT

cdr3_length: 15
v_call: TRBV2
clone_size: -
d_call: TRBD1
j_call: TRBJ1-2
cdr3_aa: CASSRDRVGHRGYTF
cdr3_nt: TGTGCCAGCAGCCGGGACAGGGTAGGGCACCGGGGCTACACCTTC

cdr3_length: 16
v_call: TRBV9
clone_size: -
d_call: TRBD1
j_call: TRBJ2-1
cdr3_aa: CASSVARTGGRNEQFF
cdr3_nt: TGTGCCAGCAGCGTAGCGCGGACAGGGGGCAGAAATGAGCAGTTCTTC

cdr3_length: 18
v_call: TRBV9
clone_size: -
d_call: TRBD1
j_call: TRBJ1-3
cdr3_aa: CASSVRGSGTGSGNTIYF
cdr3_nt: TGTGCCAGCAGCGTCAGGGGAAGCGGGACAGGCTCTGGAAACACCATATATTTT

cdr3_length: 14
v_call: TRBV5-1
clone_size: once
d_call: -
j_call: TRBJ2-5
cdr3_aa: CASSPSFLGETQYF
cdr3_nt: TGCGCCAGCAGCCCGTCGTTCCTGGGGGAGACCCAGTACTTC

cdr3_length: 13
v_call: TRBV6-1
clone_size: once
d_call: TRBD1
j_call: TRBJ2-5
cdr3_aa: CASRGQYRETQYF
cdr3_nt: TGTGCCAGCAGGGGACAGTATCGAGAGACCCAGTACTTC

cdr3_length: 15
v_call: TRBV28
clone_size: -
d_call: -
j_call: TRBJ2-7
cdr3_aa: CASSDSGAILYEQYF
cdr3_nt: TGTGCCAGCAGCGACTCAGGGGCGATACTCTACGAGCAGTACTTC

cdr3_length: 13
v_call: TRBV28
clone_size: few
d_call: -
j_call: TRBJ2-7
cdr3_aa: CASSRTEPYEQYF
cdr3_nt: TGTGCCAGCAGTCGGACAGAGCCCTACGAGCAGTACTTC

cdr3_length: 15
v_call: TRBV5-4
clone_size: -
d_call: TRBD2
j_call: TRBJ2-3
cdr3_aa: CASSLRSSGFDTQYF
cdr3_nt: TGTGCCAGCAGCTTGAGGTCTAGCGGTTTTGATACGCAGTATTTT